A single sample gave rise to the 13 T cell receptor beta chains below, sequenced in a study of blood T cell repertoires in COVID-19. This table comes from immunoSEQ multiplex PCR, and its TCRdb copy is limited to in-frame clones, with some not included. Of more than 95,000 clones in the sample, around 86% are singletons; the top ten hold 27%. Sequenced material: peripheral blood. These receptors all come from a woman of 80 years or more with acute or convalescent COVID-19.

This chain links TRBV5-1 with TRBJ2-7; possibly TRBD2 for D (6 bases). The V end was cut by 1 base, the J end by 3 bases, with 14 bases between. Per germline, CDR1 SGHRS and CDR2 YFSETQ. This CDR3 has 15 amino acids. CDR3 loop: CASSLSGGDLYEQYV. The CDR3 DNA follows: TGCGCCAGCAGCTTGTCTGGCGGGGACCTCTACGAGCAGTACGTC.

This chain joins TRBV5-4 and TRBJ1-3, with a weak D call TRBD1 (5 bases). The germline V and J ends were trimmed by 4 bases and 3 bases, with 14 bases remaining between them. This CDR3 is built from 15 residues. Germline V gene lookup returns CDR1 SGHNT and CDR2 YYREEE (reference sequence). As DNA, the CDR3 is TGTGCCAGCAGCCTCACAGGCGCCGGTGGAAACACCATATATTTT. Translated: CASSLTGAGGNTIYF.

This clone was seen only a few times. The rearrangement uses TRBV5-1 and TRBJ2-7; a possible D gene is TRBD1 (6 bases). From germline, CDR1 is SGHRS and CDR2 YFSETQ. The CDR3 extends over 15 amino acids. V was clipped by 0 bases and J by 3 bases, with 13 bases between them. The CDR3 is CASSLVQPGVYEQYF. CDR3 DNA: TGCGCCAGCAGCTTGGTTCAGCCAGGGGTCTACGAGCAGTACTTC.

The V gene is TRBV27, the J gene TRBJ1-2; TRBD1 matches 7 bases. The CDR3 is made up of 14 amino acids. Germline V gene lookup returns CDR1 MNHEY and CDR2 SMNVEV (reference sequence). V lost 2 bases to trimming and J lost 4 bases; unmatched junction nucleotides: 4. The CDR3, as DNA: TGTGCCAGCAGTTTAAGGGGACAGCTCTATGGCTACACCTTC. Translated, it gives CASSLRGQLYGYTF.

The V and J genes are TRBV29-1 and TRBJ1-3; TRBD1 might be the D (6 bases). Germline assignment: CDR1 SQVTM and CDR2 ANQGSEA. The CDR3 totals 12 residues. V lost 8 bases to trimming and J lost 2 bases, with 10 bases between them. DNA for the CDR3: TGCAGCTTCCAGGGGACTGGAAACACCATATATTTT. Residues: CSFQGTGNTIYF.

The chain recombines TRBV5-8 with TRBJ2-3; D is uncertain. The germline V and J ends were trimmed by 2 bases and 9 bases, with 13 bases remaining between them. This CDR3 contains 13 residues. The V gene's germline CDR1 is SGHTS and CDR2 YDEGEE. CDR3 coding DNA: TGTGCCAGCAGCTTCGCCTACACGGAGACGCAGTATTTT. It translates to CASSFAYTETQYF.

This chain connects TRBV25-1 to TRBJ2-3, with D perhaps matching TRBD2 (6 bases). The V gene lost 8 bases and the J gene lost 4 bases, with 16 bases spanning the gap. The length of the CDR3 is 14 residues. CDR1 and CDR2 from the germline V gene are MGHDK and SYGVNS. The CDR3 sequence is CASGNLGEADTQYF. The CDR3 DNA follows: TGTGCCAGCGGTAACCTGGGGGAGGCAGATACGCAGTATTTT.

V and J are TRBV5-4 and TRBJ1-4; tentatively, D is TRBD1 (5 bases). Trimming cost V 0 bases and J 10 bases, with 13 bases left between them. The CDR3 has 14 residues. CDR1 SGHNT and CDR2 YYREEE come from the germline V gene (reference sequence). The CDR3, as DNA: TGTGCCAGCAGCTTGGACATTTCCGGGGGAAAACTGTTTTTT. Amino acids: CASSLDISGGKLFF. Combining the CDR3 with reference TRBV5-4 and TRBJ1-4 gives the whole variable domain ETGVTQSPTHLIKTRGQQVTLRCSSQSGHNTVSWYQQALGQGPQFIFQYYREEENGRGNFPPRFSGLQFPNYSSELNVNALELDDSALYLCASSLDISGGKLFFGSGTQLSVL.

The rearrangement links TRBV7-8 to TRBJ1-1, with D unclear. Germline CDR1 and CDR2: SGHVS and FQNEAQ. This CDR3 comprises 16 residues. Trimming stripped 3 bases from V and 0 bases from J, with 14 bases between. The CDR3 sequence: CASSFAGVNMNTEAFF. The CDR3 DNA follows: TGTGCCAGCAGCTTTGCAGGCGTTAACATGAACACTGAAGCTTTCTTT.

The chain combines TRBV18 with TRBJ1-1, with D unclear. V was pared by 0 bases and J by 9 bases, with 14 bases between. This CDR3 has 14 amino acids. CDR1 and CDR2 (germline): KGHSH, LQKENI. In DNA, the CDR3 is TGTGCCAGCTCACCACCTATATTTTTCCAGAAAGCTTTCTTT. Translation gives CASSPPIFFQKAFF. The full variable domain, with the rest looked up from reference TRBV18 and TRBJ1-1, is NAGVMQNPRHLVRRRGQEARLRCSPMKGHSHVYWYRQLPEEGLKFMVYLQKENIIDESGMPKERFSAEFPKEGPSILRIQQVVRGDSAAYFCASSPPIFFQKAFFGQGTRLTVV.

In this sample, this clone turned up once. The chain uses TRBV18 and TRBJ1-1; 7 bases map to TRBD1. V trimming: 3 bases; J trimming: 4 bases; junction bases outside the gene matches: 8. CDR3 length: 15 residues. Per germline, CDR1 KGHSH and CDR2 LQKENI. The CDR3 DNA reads TGTGCCAGCTCACCTCAGGGGGTTAGCGGCACTGAAGCTTTCTTT. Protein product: CASSPQGVSGTEAFF.

Here the CDR3 DNA reads TGTGCCAGCAGGGCGGGGAATTCACCCCTCCACTTT. Translating it yields CASRAGNSPLHF. The chain carries TRBV27 and TRBJ1-6, with no clear D. This CDR3 has 12 residues. The V gene's germline CDR1 is MNHEY and CDR2 SMNVEV (reference sequence). V lost 6 bases and J lost 7, with 7 bases in between.

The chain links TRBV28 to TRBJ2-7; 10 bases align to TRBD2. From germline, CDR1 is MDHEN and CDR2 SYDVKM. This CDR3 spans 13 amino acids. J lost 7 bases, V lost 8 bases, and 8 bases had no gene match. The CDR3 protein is CASLGRGLAEQYV. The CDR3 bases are TGTGCCAGCCTAGGGCGGGGACTAGCGGAGCAGTACGTC.